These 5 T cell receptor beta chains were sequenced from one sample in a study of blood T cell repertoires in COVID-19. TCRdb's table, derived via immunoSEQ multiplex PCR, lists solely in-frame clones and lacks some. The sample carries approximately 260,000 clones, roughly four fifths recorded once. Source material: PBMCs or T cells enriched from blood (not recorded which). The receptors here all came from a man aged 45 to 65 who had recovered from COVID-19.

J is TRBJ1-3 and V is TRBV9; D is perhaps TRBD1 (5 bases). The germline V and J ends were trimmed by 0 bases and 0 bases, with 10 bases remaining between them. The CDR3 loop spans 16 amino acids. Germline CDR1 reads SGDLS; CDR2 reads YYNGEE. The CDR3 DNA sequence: TGTGCCAGCAGCGTAGAGGTGACAGCCTCTGGAAACACCATATATTTT. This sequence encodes CASSVEVTASGNTIYF.

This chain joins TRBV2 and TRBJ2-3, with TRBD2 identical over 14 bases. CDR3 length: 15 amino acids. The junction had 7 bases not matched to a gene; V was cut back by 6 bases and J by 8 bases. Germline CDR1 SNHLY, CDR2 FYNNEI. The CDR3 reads CASSPTSGGAGTQYF. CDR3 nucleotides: TGTGCCAGCAGCCCGACTAGCGGGGGGGCCGGTACGCAGTATTTT.

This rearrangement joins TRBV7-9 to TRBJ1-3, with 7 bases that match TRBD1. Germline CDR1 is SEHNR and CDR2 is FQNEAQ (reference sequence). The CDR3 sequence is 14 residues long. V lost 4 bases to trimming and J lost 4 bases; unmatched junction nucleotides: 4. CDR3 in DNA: TGTGCCAGCAGCTCAGACAGGGTCGGAAACACCATATATTTT. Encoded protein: CASSSDRVGNTIYF.

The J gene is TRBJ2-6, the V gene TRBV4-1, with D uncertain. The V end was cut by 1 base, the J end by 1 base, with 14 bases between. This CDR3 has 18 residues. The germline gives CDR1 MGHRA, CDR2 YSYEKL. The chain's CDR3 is CASSQVPAQESGANVLTF. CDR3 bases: TGCGCCAGCAGCCAAGTCCCGGCTCAGGAATCTGGGGCCAACGTCCTGACTTTC.

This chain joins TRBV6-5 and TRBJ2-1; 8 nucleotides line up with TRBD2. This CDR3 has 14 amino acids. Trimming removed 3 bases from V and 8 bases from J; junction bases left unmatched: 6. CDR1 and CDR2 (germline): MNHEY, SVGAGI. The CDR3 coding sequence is TGTGCCAGCAGTTATGCGGGAGGTCCTCATGAGCAGTTCTTC. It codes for CASSYAGGPHEQFF.